The rows below give T cell receptor beta chains drawn from one sample of a study of technical replicates of blood from a few donors. Clones were sequenced by immunoSEQ multiplex PCR, and TCRdb holds only the in-frame ones, with some missing. The sample records 60,000 to 90,000 clones, approximately 97% being singletons. Source material: T cells isolated from PBMCs. All receptors derive from a human donor in good health. The CDR3 runs from the conserved cysteine through the conserved F or W. The order of the fields is J gene, clone size, D gene, V gene, CDR3 protein, CDR3 DNA. The D gene is left open where the match is weak. A clone size is listed for some rows: how often the clone was seen (once, few, many), or a class if it is expanded.

j_gene: TRBJ2-7
abundance: -
d_gene: -
v_gene: TRBV11-2
CDR3aa: CASSLDPDEQYF
CDR3nt: TGTGCCAGCAGCTTAGATCCAGACGAGCAGTACTTC

j_gene: TRBJ1-3
abundance: -
d_gene: -
v_gene: TRBV2
CDR3aa: CASRDSRGPGNTIYF
CDR3nt: TGTGCCAGCAGGGACTCCAGGGGACCTGGAAACACCATATATTTT

j_gene: TRBJ2-6
abundance: -
d_gene: -
v_gene: TRBV10-3
CDR3aa: CAISENGAGANVLTF
CDR3nt: TGTGCCATCAGTGAGAACGGGGCTGGGGCCAACGTCCTGACTTTC

j_gene: TRBJ2-7
abundance: -
d_gene: TRBD2
v_gene: TRBV4-2
CDR3aa: CASSPPGTSGRYEQYF
CDR3nt: TGTGCCAGCAGCCCCCCCGGGACTAGCGGGAGATACGAGCAGTACTTC

j_gene: TRBJ2-7
abundance: once
d_gene: -
v_gene: TRBV7-2
CDR3aa: CASSLEGAGRQYF
CDR3nt: TGTGCCAGCAGCTTGGAGGGGGCGGGTCGGCAGTACTTC

j_gene: TRBJ2-1
abundance: -
d_gene: -
v_gene: TRBV13
CDR3aa: CASSSQKSSEQFF
CDR3nt: TGTGCCAGCAGCTCACAGAAGAGCTCTGAGCAGTTCTTC

j_gene: TRBJ2-7
abundance: -
d_gene: -
v_gene: TRBV4-1
CDR3aa: CASSQDIGGSYEQYF
CDR3nt: TGCGCCAGCAGCCAAGATATAGGAGGGTCCTACGAGCAGTACTTC

j_gene: TRBJ1-5
abundance: -
d_gene: -
v_gene: TRBV15
CDR3aa: CATSRSLGGNQPQHF
CDR3nt: TGTGCCACCAGCAGATCGCTAGGGGGAAATCAGCCCCAGCATTTT

j_gene: TRBJ1-1
abundance: once
d_gene: TRBD1
v_gene: TRBV9
CDR3aa: CASSADAGQPGDTEAFF
CDR3nt: TGTGCCAGCAGCGCGGACGCGGGACAGCCAGGAGACACTGAAGCTTTCTTT

j_gene: TRBJ2-1
abundance: -
d_gene: -
v_gene: TRBV29-1
CDR3aa: CSVGQLANNEQFF
CDR3nt: TGCAGCGTTGGTCAGCTAGCAAACAATGAGCAGTTCTTC

j_gene: TRBJ1-1
abundance: -
d_gene: -
v_gene: TRBV6-6
CDR3aa: CASSYSPLSRGTEAFF
CDR3nt: TGTGCCAGCAGTTACTCACCTCTTTCCAGGGGCACTGAAGCTTTCTTT

j_gene: TRBJ2-3
abundance: -
d_gene: -
v_gene: TRBV27
CDR3aa: CASSLVLGTDTQYF
CDR3nt: TGTGCCAGCAGTTTGGTACTCGGCACAGATACGCAGTATTTT

j_gene: TRBJ2-7
abundance: -
d_gene: -
v_gene: TRBV4-1
CDR3aa: CASSQPTPSYEQYF
CDR3nt: TGCGCCAGCAGCCAGCCGACTCCCTCGTACGAGCAGTACTTC

j_gene: TRBJ2-1
abundance: once
d_gene: TRBD2
v_gene: TRBV7-2
CDR3aa: CASSLFWGGGLSYNEQFF
CDR3nt: TGTGCCAGCAGCTTATTCTGGGGGGGTGGCCTCTCCTACAATGAGCAGTTCTTC

j_gene: TRBJ2-7
abundance: once
d_gene: TRBD1
v_gene: TRBV4-3
CDR3aa: CASSQGQGSYEQYF
CDR3nt: TGCGCCAGCAGCCAGGGACAGGGATCCTACGAGCAGTACTTC

j_gene: TRBJ2-7
abundance: -
d_gene: TRBD2
v_gene: TRBV11-3
CDR3aa: CASSFGTSGRTSEQYF
CDR3nt: TGTGCCAGCAGCTTCGGGACTAGCGGGAGGACTAGCGAGCAGTACTTC

j_gene: TRBJ1-1
abundance: -
d_gene: -
v_gene: TRBV5-4
CDR3aa: CASSPNSGARDTEAFF
CDR3nt: TGTGCCAGCAGCCCTAATTCAGGGGCCCGGGACACTGAAGCTTTCTTT

j_gene: TRBJ2-7
abundance: once
d_gene: TRBD2
v_gene: TRBV5-4
CDR3aa: CASSLERRESSYEQYF
CDR3nt: TGTGCCAGCAGCTTAGAAAGGCGGGAGAGCTCCTACGAGCAGTACTTC

j_gene: TRBJ1-2
abundance: -
d_gene: -
v_gene: TRBV11-2
CDR3aa: CASSSLRRGKNYGYTF
CDR3nt: TGTGCCAGCAGCTCCCTCCGGCGGGGTAAGAATTATGGCTACACCTTC

j_gene: TRBJ1-1
abundance: -
d_gene: -
v_gene: TRBV7-3
CDR3aa: CASSSGLNTEAFF
CDR3nt: TGTGCCAGCAGCTCGGGACTTAACACTGAAGCTTTCTTT

j_gene: TRBJ2-1
abundance: -
d_gene: TRBD1
v_gene: TRBV19
CDR3aa: CASTPTGSGYNEQFF
CDR3nt: TGTGCCAGTACCCCGACAGGGTCAGGCTACAATGAGCAGTTCTTC

j_gene: TRBJ1-5
abundance: once
d_gene: -
v_gene: TRBV27
CDR3aa: CASSVRDNQPQHF
CDR3nt: TGTGCCAGCAGTGTACGGGATAATCAGCCCCAGCATTTT

j_gene: TRBJ2-1
abundance: -
d_gene: TRBD2
v_gene: TRBV7-2
CDR3aa: CASSLYEGLAGGEQFF
CDR3nt: TGTGCCAGCAGCTTATATGAGGGACTAGCGGGAGGTGAGCAGTTCTTC

j_gene: TRBJ2-1
abundance: once
d_gene: TRBD2
v_gene: TRBV6-5
CDR3aa: CASSYGLVAEQFF
CDR3nt: TGTGCCAGCAGTTACGGACTAGTCGCTGAGCAGTTCTTC

j_gene: TRBJ2-1
abundance: -
d_gene: -
v_gene: TRBV28
CDR3aa: CASTDYYNEQFF
CDR3nt: TGTGCCAGCACGGACTATTACAATGAGCAGTTCTTC

j_gene: TRBJ1-4
abundance: once
d_gene: -
v_gene: TRBV5-1
CDR3aa: CASSPNSGSSREKLFF
CDR3nt: TGCGCCAGCAGCCCTAACTCGGGGAGTTCCAGGGAAAAACTGTTTTTT

j_gene: TRBJ2-1
abundance: -
d_gene: TRBD1
v_gene: TRBV7-9
CDR3aa: CASSIDRGVYNEQFF
CDR3nt: TGTGCCAGCAGCATTGACAGGGGAGTCTACAATGAGCAGTTCTTC

j_gene: TRBJ1-5
abundance: -
d_gene: -
v_gene: TRBV27
CDR3aa: CASSPSGRSNQPQHF
CDR3nt: TGTGCCAGCAGCCCAAGTGGCCGAAGCAATCAGCCCCAGCATTTT

j_gene: TRBJ1-2
abundance: -
d_gene: -
v_gene: TRBV15
CDR3aa: CATSGAESGPLGYTF
CDR3nt: TGTGCCACCAGCGGAGCTGAATCAGGGCCGCTTGGCTACACCTTC

j_gene: TRBJ1-2
abundance: -
d_gene: -
v_gene: TRBV10-3
CDR3aa: CAISGSGGYTF
CDR3nt: TGTGCCATCAGCGGGAGCGGAGGCTACACCTTC

j_gene: TRBJ1-1
abundance: -
d_gene: -
v_gene: TRBV6-6
CDR3aa: CAIPGVGNTEAFF
CDR3nt: TGTGCCATCCCAGGGGTAGGTAACACTGAAGCTTTCTTT

j_gene: TRBJ1-2
abundance: -
d_gene: -
v_gene: TRBV5-1
CDR3aa: CASSLDPGSGGYTF
CDR3nt: TGCGCCAGCAGCTTGGACCCAGGAAGCGGGGGCTACACCTTC

j_gene: TRBJ2-2
abundance: once
d_gene: -
v_gene: TRBV11-3
CDR3aa: CASSSSPSGELFF
CDR3nt: TGTGCCAGCAGCTCTAGTCCCAGTGGGGAGCTGTTTTTT

j_gene: TRBJ2-5
abundance: -
d_gene: TRBD1
v_gene: TRBV5-1
CDR3aa: CASSPSGTDQETQYF
CDR3nt: TGCGCCAGCAGCCCGTCCGGGACAGATCAAGAGACCCAGTACTTC

j_gene: TRBJ1-1
abundance: -
d_gene: -
v_gene: TRBV9
CDR3aa: CASSVEGGNTEAFF
CDR3nt: TGTGCCAGCAGCGTAGAAGGGGGGAACACTGAAGCTTTCTTT

j_gene: TRBJ2-5
abundance: -
d_gene: -
v_gene: TRBV7-8
CDR3aa: CASSHSGPQETQYF
CDR3nt: TGTGCCAGCAGCCATAGCGGTCCCCAAGAGACCCAGTACTTC

j_gene: TRBJ2-1
abundance: -
d_gene: TRBD2
v_gene: TRBV7-7
CDR3aa: CASSRSPPGLAGWSSYNEQFF
CDR3nt: TGTGCTAGCAGCCGGAGCCCGCCGGGACTAGCGGGATGGAGCTCCTACAATGAGCAGTTCTTC

j_gene: TRBJ2-1
abundance: -
d_gene: TRBD2
v_gene: TRBV4-3
CDR3aa: CASSERLAGVSNEQFF
CDR3nt: TGCGCCAGCAGCGAAAGACTAGCGGGAGTATCAAATGAGCAGTTCTTC

j_gene: TRBJ2-3
abundance: -
d_gene: -
v_gene: TRBV28
CDR3aa: CASSLGQSTDTQYF
CDR3nt: TGTGCCAGCAGTTTAGGACAGAGCACAGATACGCAGTATTTT

j_gene: TRBJ2-3
abundance: -
d_gene: -
v_gene: TRBV7-2
CDR3aa: CASSSQGILTDTQYF
CDR3nt: TGTGCCAGCAGCTCGCAGGGGATTCTCACAGATACGCAGTATTTT

j_gene: TRBJ1-4
abundance: -
d_gene: TRBD1
v_gene: TRBV28
CDR3aa: CAVTGNEKLFF
CDR3nt: TGTGCCGTGACAGGGAATGAAAAACTGTTTTTT

j_gene: TRBJ2-1
abundance: -
d_gene: TRBD2
v_gene: TRBV5-4
CDR3aa: CASSSGLAGMSDEQFF
CDR3nt: TGTGCCAGCAGCTCTGGACTAGCGGGAATGTCGGATGAGCAGTTCTTC

j_gene: TRBJ2-2
abundance: -
d_gene: TRBD2
v_gene: TRBV7-9
CDR3aa: CASSSGTSGNTGELFF
CDR3nt: TGTGCCAGCAGCTCCGGGACTAGCGGAAACACCGGGGAGCTGTTTTTT

j_gene: TRBJ1-2
abundance: -
d_gene: -
v_gene: TRBV27
CDR3aa: CASSLSRTQHGYTF
CDR3nt: TGTGCCAGCAGTTTGAGCAGAACACAGCATGGCTACACCTTC

j_gene: TRBJ2-1
abundance: -
d_gene: -
v_gene: TRBV19
CDR3aa: CASSIQGLREQFF
CDR3nt: TGTGCCAGTAGTATACAGGGGTTGAGGGAGCAGTTCTTC

j_gene: TRBJ1-4
abundance: -
d_gene: TRBD1
v_gene: TRBV30
CDR3aa: CAWGTVTAGEKLFF
CDR3nt: TGTGCCTGGGGGACAGTTACCGCCGGAGAAAAACTGTTTTTT

j_gene: TRBJ2-3
abundance: -
d_gene: -
v_gene: TRBV5-1
CDR3aa: CASSLGPGTDTQYF
CDR3nt: TGCGCCAGCAGCTTGGGGCCCGGGACAGATACGCAGTATTTT

j_gene: TRBJ2-3
abundance: -
d_gene: TRBD1
v_gene: TRBV7-8
CDR3aa: CASSKTDRVSDTQYF
CDR3nt: TGTGCCAGCAGCAAGACTGACAGGGTTTCAGATACGCAGTATTTT

j_gene: TRBJ2-4
abundance: -
d_gene: TRBD2
v_gene: TRBV13
CDR3aa: CASSFWLAGPLQYF
CDR3nt: TGTGCCAGCAGCTTCTGGCTAGCGGGACCACTTCAGTACTTC

j_gene: TRBJ2-7
abundance: -
d_gene: TRBD1
v_gene: TRBV6-5
CDR3aa: CASRHDRVSYEQYF
CDR3nt: TGTGCCAGCAGACACGACAGGGTATCGTACGAGCAGTACTTC